A single T cell receptor (beta chain) is shown here with its context. The antigen is not known. When the RNA was reverse transcribed, random hexamers were used with an input of roughly 0.45 to 1 ug. Multiplex PCR with immunoSEQ amplified the TCR beta CDR3 across 54 Vbeta and 13 Jbeta. MiXCR was run by TCRdb on the immunoSEQ multiplex PCR reads, yielding one entry per CDR3 protein. This sample has around 100,000 distinct CDR3 sequences, with around 95% found just once. The sample originates from a study of CD8 T cells in Susac syndrome. Overall study: Each patient with Susac syndrome, at the time of blood draw, was therapy-naive, on corticosteroids, or on intravenous immunoglobulin alone.

Findings of the study overall: Among active patients and in TEMRA cells, CD8+ clonal expansion in Susac reached its peak.

The germline V gene has CDR1 SGHRS and CDR2 YFSETQ. The V and J ends lost 0 bases and 2 bases, in that order; junction bases with no gene match: 6. The CDR3 is made up of 16 amino acids. The material sequenced was CD8+ T cells from PBMCs. This chain connects TRBV5-1 to TRBJ2-3, with 7 bases aligning to TRBD1. The receptor comes from a human donor with Susac syndrome. CDR3 nucleotide sequence: TGCGCCAGCAGCTTGGAGACAGGGATCTTCACAGATACGCAGTATTTT. Its translation is CASSLETGIFTDTQYF.